The present TCR beta chain was sequenced within a study of blood T cell repertoires in COVID-19. Study-level background: Sources were T cells, B-cell-depleted T cells, or PBMCs; the material itself was cDNA or gDNA.

Original processing notes: Amplifying reference gene primers gave estimates of nucleated cell counts. This table comes from immunoSEQ multiplex PCR, and its TCRdb copy is limited to in-frame clones, with some not included. V and J calls plus clone size are reproduced from that table; the DNA served to infer D and trimming. The sample includes 200,000 or so clones, 80% to 90% of them seen just once. The CDR3 loop spans 14 amino acids. The V gene lost 4 bases and the J gene lost 1 base, with 10 bases spanning the gap. Looked up from germline, CDR1 is SGHDN and CDR2 is FVKESK. The source is a man in his fifties or sixties with acute or convalescent COVID-19. Material for sequencing was peripheral blood. The chain has TRBV14 and TRBJ1-1; a weak D match, TRBD1 (6 bases). CDR3 in amino acids: CASSPWDTNTEAFF. In nucleotides, the CDR3 is TGTGCCAGCAGCCCCTGGGACACGAACACTGAAGCTTTCTTT.